This T cell receptor beta chain stems from a study of regulatory T cells in long-lasting Graves disease. Time point here: persistent/refractory GD, antithyroid drugs over 5 years with positive TRAb. PBMC RNA served as the TCR library source. In this cohort, patients came from an endocrinology department located in Xi'an, China. CDR1 and CDR2 from the germline V gene are MDHEN and SYDVKM. V gave up 5 bases and J gave up 4 bases, with 18 bases separating them. The CDR3 has 17 residues. Construction of the TCR beta libraries employed iRepertoire HTBI primers in conjunction with Arm-PCR of CDR3 regions. MiXCR, run by TCRdb on the multiplex PCR reads, gives a single entry per CDR3 protein. Altogether under 500,000 distinct CDR3 sequences are present, less than 25% being singletons, with the ten largest covering 7% to 9.5%.

The V and J genes are TRBV28 and TRBJ2-6; a weak D match, TRBD2 (5 bases). The input for sequencing was peripheral blood mononuclear cells (PBMCs), taken when the disease was refractory, from a patient treated with antithyroid drugs. This sequence was found in a female donor with Graves disease. In nucleotides, the CDR3 is TGTGCCAGCAGTCTTTCCCGAGGGCGCCCAGGGGCCAACGTCCTGACTTTC. Protein sequence: CASSLSRGRPGANVLTF.